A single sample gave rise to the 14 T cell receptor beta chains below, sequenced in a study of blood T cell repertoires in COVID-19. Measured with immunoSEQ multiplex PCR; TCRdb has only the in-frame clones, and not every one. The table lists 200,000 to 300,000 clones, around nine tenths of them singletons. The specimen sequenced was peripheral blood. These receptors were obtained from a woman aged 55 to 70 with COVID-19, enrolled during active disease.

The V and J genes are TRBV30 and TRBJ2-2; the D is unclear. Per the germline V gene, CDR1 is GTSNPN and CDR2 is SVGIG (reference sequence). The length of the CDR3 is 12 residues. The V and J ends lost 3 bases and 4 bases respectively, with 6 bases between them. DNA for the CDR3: TGTGCCTGGAGACTACTCACCGGGGAGCTGTTTTTT. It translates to CAWRLLTGELFF.

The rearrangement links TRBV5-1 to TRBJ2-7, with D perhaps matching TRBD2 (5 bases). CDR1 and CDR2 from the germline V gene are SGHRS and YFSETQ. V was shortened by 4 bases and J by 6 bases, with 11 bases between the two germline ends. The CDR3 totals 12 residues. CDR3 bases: TGCGCCAGCAGCCGGGGTGGAATCGAGCAGTACTTC. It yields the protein CASSRGGIEQYF.

The CDR3 nucleotides read TGTGCCAGTAGTTCGGCAGGTACCAATCAGCCCCAGCATTTT. It yields the protein CASSSAGTNQPQHF. The V gene is TRBV19, the J gene TRBJ1-5; D is ambiguous. Trimming stripped 5 bases from V and 3 bases from J, with 11 bases between. Germline lookup yields CDR1 LNHDA and CDR2 SQIVND (reference sequence). The CDR3 is 14 residues long.

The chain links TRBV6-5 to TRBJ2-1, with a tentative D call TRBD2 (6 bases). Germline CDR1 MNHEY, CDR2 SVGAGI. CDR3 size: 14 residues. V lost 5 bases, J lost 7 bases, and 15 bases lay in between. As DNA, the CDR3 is TGTGCCAGCAGTATGGGACTTACGATGAATGAGCAGTTCTTC. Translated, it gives CASSMGLTMNEQFF.

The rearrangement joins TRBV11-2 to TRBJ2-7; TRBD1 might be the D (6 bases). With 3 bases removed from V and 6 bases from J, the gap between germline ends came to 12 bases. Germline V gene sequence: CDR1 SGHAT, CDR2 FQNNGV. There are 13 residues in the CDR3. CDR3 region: CASSLNGQFEQYF. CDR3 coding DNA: TGTGCCAGCAGCTTGAACGGACAGTTCGAGCAGTACTTC.

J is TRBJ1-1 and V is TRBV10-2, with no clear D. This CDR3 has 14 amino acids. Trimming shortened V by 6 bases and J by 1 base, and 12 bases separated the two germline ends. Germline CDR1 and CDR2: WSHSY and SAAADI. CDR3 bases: TGCGCCAGCAGAACACCCCAGGAGAACACTGAAGCTTTCTTT. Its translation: CASRTPQENTEAFF.

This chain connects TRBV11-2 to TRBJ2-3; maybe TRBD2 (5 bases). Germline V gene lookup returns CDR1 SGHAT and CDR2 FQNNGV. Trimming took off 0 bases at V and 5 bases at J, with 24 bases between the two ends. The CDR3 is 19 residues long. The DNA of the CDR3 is TGTGCCAGCAGCTTAGATCGGGGTGGTCTACGAACCTGGGTAGATACGCAGTATTTT. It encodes CASSLDRGGLRTWVDTQYF.

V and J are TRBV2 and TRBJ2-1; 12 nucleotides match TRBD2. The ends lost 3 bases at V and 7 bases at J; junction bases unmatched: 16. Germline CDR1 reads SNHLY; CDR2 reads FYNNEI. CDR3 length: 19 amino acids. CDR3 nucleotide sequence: TGTGCCAGCAGTGAGTTAAGTGTCCTAGCGGGAGGGCCGGAGAATGAGCAGTTCTTC. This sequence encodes CASSELSVLAGGPENEQFF.

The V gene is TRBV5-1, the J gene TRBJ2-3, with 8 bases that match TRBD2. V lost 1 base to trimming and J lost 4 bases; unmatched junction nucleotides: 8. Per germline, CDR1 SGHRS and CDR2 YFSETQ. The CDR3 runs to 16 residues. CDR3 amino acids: CASSLTGGPIADTQYF. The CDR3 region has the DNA TGCGCCAGCAGCTTGACGGGAGGGCCAATCGCAGATACGCAGTATTTT.

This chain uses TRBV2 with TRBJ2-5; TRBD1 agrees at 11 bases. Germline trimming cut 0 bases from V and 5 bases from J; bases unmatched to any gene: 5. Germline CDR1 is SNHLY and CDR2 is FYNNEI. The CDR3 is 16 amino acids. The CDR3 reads CASSEAEDRGPETQYF. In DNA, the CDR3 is TGTGCCAGCAGTGAAGCCGAGGACAGGGGGCCGGAGACCCAGTACTTC.

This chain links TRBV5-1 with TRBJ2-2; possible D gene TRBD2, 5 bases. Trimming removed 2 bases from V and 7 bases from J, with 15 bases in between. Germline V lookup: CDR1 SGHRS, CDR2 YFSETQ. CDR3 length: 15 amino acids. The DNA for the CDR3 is TGCGCCAGCAGCTTACTAGGATATCGGGACGGGGAGCTGTTTTTT. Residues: CASSLLGYRDGELFF.

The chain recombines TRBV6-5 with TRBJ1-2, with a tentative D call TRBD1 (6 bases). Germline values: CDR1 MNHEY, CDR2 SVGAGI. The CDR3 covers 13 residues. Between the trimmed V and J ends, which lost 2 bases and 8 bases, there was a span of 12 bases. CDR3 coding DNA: TGTGCCAGCAGTTACCGGGGGGCGCGGGGCTACACCTTC. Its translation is CASSYRGARGYTF.

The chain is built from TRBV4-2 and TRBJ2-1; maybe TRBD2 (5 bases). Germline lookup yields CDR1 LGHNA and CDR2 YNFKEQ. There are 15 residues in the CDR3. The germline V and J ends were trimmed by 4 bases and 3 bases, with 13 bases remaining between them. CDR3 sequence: CASSPGLVYYNEQFF. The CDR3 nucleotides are TGTGCCAGCAGCCCCGGACTGGTATACTACAATGAGCAGTTCTTC.

CDR3 region: CASSEFGRGRNTGELFF. The CDR3 DNA sequence: TGTGCCAGCAGTGAATTTGGCAGGGGGCGGAACACCGGGGAGCTGTTTTTT. This sequence joins TRBV25-1 and TRBJ2-2; 8 bases match TRBD1. This CDR3 has 17 residues. Looked up from germline, CDR1 is MGHDK and CDR2 is SYGVNS. With V trimmed by 1 base and J by 1 base, 5 bases remained unmatched.